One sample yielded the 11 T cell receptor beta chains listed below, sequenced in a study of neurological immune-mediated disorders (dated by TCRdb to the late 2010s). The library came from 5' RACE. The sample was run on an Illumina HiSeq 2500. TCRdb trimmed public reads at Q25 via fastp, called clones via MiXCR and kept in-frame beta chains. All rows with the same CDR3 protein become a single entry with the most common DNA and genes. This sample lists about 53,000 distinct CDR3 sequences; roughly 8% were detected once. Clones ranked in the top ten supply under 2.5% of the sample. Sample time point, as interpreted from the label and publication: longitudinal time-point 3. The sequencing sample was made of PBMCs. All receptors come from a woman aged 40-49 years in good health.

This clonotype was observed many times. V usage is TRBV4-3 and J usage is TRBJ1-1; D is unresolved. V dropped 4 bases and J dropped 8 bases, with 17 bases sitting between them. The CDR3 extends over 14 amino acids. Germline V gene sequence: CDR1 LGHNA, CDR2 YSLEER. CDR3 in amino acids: CASSLGIGDLEAFF. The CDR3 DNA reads TGCGCCAGCAGCCTTGGTATCGGGGATCTAGAAGCTTTCTTT.

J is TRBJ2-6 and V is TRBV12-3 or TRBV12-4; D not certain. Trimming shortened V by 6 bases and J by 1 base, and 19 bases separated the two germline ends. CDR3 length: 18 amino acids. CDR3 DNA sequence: TGTGCCAGCAGCTCCCGACTGTGGCGTACGTCTGGGGCCAACGTCCTGACTTTC. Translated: CASSSRLWRTSGANVLTF.

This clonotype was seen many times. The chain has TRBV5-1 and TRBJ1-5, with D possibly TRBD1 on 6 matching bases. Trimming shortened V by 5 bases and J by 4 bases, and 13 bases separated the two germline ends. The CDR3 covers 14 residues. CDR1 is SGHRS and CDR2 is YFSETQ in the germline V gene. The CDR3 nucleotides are TGCGCCAGCAGTTACACAGGGTTGAATCAGCCCCAGCATTTT. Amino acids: CASSYTGLNQPQHF.

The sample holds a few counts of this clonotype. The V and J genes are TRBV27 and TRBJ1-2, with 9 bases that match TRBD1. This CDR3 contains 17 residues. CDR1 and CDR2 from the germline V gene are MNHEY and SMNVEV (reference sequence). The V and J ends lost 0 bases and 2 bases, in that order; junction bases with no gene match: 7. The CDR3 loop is CASSLSGQGMTNYGYTF. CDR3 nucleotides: TGTGCCAGCAGTTTATCGGGACAGGGTATGACCAACTATGGCTACACCTTC.

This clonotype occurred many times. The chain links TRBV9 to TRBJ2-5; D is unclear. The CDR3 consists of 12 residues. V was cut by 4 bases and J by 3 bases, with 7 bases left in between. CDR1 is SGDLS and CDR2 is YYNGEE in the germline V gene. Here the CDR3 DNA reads TGTGCCAGCAGCTCCCGCGAAGAGACCCAGTACTTC. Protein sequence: CASSSREETQYF.

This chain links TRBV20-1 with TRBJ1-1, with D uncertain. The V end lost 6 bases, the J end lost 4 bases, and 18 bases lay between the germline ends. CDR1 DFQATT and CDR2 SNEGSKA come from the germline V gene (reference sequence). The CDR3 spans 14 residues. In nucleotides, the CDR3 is TGCAGTGCCGTACAGAAAACACGCCCCACTGAAGCTTTCTTT. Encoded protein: CSAVQKTRPTEAFF.

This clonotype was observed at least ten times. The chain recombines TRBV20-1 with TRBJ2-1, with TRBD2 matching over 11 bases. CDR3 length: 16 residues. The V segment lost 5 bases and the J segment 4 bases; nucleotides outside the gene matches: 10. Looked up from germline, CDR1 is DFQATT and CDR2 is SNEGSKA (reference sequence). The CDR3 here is CSAPRPSGGIYNEQFF. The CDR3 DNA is TGCAGTGCTCCACGCCCTAGCGGGGGGATTTACAATGAGCAGTTCTTC.

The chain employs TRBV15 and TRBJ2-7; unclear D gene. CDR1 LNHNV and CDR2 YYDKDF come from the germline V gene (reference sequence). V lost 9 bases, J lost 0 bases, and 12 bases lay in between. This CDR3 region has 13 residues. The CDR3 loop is CATGDGDSYEQYF. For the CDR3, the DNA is TGTGCCACTGGCGATGGGGACTCCTACGAGCAGTACTTC.

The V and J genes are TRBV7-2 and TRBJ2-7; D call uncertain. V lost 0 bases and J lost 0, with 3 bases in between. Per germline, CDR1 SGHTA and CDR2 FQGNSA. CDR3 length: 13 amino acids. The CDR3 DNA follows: TGTGCCAGCAGCTTAGCGAGCTCCTACGAGCAGTACTTC. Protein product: CASSLASSYEQYF. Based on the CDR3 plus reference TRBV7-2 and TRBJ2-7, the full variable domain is GAGVSQSPSNKVTEKGKDVELRCDPISGHTALYWYRQSLGQGLEFLIYFQGNSAPDKSGLPSDRFSAERTGGSVSTLTIQRTQQEDSAVYLCASSLASSYEQYFGPGTRLTVT.

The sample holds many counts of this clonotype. CDR3 protein: CASSLVYRDRGYNEQFF. The CDR3 DNA is TGTGCCAGCAGCTTAGTTTATCGGGACAGGGGTTACAATGAGCAGTTCTTC. The V and J genes are TRBV7-6 and TRBJ2-1; 10 positions match TRBD1. V shed 1 base and J 4 bases; nucleotides not matched to a gene: 7. Looked up from germline, CDR1 is SGHVS and CDR2 is FNYEAQ. The CDR3 is 17 amino acids.

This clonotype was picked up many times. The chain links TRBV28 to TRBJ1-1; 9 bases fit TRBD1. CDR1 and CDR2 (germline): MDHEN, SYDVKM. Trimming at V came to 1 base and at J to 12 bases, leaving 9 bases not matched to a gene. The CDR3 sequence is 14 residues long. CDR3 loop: CASSLSSGTGKTFF. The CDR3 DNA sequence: TGTGCCAGCAGTTTATCGTCCGGGACAGGGAAAACTTTCTTT.